The TCR beta chain described here comes from a study of blood T cell repertoires in COVID-19. V shed 5 bases and J shed 1 base, with 11 bases lying between them. Germline assignment: CDR1 SGHTA and CDR2 FQGTGA. The CDR3 is 14 residues long. In the authors' workflow: By means of reference gene primer amplification, nucleated cell counts were estimated. The repertoire was sequenced with immunoSEQ multiplex PCR; TCRdb's copy has only in-frame clones and lacks some. From that table come the V and J calls and clone size; the DNA was used to work out D and trimming. The data contain about 70,000 clones, roughly 80% of them singletons.

The sequencing sample was made of peripheral blood. The TCR originated in a woman at least 80 years old with acute or convalescent COVID-19. This chain joins TRBV7-3 and TRBJ1-1, with a weak D call TRBD1 (5 bases). The DNA for the CDR3 is TGTGCCAGCAGCCCAGGGCGGGGGAACACTGAAGCTTTCTTT. Amino acids: CASSPGRGNTEAFF.